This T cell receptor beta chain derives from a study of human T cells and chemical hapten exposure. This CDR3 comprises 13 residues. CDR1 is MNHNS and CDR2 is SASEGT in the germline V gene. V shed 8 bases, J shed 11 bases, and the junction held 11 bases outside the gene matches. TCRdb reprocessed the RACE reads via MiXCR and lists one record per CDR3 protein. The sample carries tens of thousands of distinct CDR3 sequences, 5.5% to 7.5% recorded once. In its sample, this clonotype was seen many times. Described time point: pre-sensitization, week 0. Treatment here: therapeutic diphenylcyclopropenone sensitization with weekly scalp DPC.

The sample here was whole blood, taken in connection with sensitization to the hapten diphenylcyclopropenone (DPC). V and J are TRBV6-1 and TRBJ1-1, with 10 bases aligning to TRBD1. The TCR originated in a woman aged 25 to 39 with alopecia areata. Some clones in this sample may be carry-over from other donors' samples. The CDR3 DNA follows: TGTGCCAGCTCCGGACAGGGGGGTTTTGAGGCTTTCTTT. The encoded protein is CASSGQGGFEAFF.